This T cell receptor beta chain was captured by sequencing in a study of blood T cell repertoires in COVID-19. The method was immunoSEQ multiplex PCR; TCRdb's version includes in-frame clones alone and lacks a portion of them. The table lists 150,000 to 170,000 clones, roughly four fifths of them singletons. In its sample, this clone was seen a few times. This CDR3 spans 12 amino acids. Germline values: CDR1 MNHEY, CDR2 SVGAGI. Deletions cut 8 bases from V and 9 bases from J, with 13 bases between. The source of this sequence is an elderly man with acute or convalescent COVID-19. V and J are TRBV6-5 and TRBJ2-2; D ambiguous. The sample consisted of peripheral blood. CDR3 sequence reads: CASVVGARELFF. CDR3 sequence (DNA): TGTGCCAGCGTAGTTGGTGCCCGGGAGCTGTTTTTT.